Below, 29 T cell receptor beta chains from the same sample are listed, as sequenced in a study of CXCR3-negative and CXCR3-positive naive CD8 T cells. The TRB libraries of cDNA were built by UMI-labeled 5' RACE. TCRdb reworked the 5' RACE reads into one entry per CDR3 protein, no DNA. This table lists 100,000 to 150,000 distinct CDR3 sequences. What was sequenced was naive CXCR3- CD8+ T cells from blood. As to subset: CD45RO-CCR7+CD27+CD95- naive CD8+ T cells lacking CXCR3 (TNR3-). The receptor set was obtained from a human donor in good health. Some clones in this sample may be carry-over from other donors' samples.

The rearrangement links TRBV6-4 to TRBJ2-5; there is no DNA to check the TCRdb D call of TRBD1. The germline gives CDR1 MRHNA, CDR2 SNTAGT. The CDR3 extends over 16 amino acids. The CDR3 region is CASSDTPDRDGETQYF.

V gene TRBV6-2 or TRBV6-3 combines with J gene TRBJ2-1; the D gene TCRdb calls, TRBD2, cannot be checked with no DNA. This CDR3 has 16 amino acids. Germline CDR1 reads MNHEY; CDR2 reads SVGEGT. Here the CDR3 reads CASSSLRLAGNNEQFF.

The chain is built from TRBV29-1 and TRBJ2-2; TCRdb gives TRBD1 as the D gene, but with no DNA this cannot be confirmed. This CDR3 comprises 12 residues. Germline CDR1 reads SQVTM; CDR2 reads ANQGSEA. CDR3 sequence: CSVPKGAGELFF.

The CDR3 loop is CASSLIVGGAGTEAFF. V gene TRBV7-9 combines with J gene TRBJ1-1; TCRdb's assignment of TRBD1 cannot be checked, as there is no DNA. CDR1 and CDR2 from the germline V gene are SEHNR and FQNEAQ (reference sequence). CDR3 length: 16 residues.

The chain is built from TRBV5-4 and TRBJ2-7; with no DNA, the TCRdb D assignment of TRBD1 cannot be verified. Germline CDR1 reads SGHNT; CDR2 reads YYREEE (reference sequence). The CDR3 has 11 residues. The CDR3 reads CASSYGMEQYF.

This chain connects TRBV20-1 to TRBJ1-2. The germline V gene encodes CDR1 DFQATT and CDR2 SNEGSKA (reference sequence). This CDR3 has 15 residues. This CDR3 reads CSAVPTELANYGYTF.

This chain joins TRBV20-1 and TRBJ2-1. The length of the CDR3 is 14 residues. CDR1 and CDR2 from the germline V gene are DFQATT and SNEGSKA (reference sequence). CDR3 in amino acids: CSAGQLASYNEQFF.

The chain uses TRBV7-9 and TRBJ2-7; TCRdb picks TRBD2, but there is no DNA to check that call. Germline V lookup: CDR1 SEHNR, CDR2 FQNEAQ (reference sequence). CDR3 length: 16 amino acids. This CDR3 reads CASSLVAEKGSYEQYF.

The chain employs TRBV13 and TRBJ1-1; TCRdb outputs TRBD1, but without DNA this stays unchecked. The CDR3 is 13 residues long. Germline assignment: CDR1 PRHDT and CDR2 FYEKMQ (reference sequence). CDR3 region: CASRTGAEVEAFF. The variable domain in full, with the rest retrieved from reference TRBV13 and TRBJ1-1, is AAGVIQSPRHLIKEKRETATLKCYPIPRHDTVYWYQQGPGQDPQFLISFYEKMQSDKGSIPDRFSAQQFSDYHSELNMSSLELGDSALYFCASRTGAEVEAFFGQGTRLTVV.

The genes are TRBV12-5 and TRBJ2-3. This CDR3 comprises 14 residues. Germline CDR1 is LGHNT and CDR2 is FRNRAP. CDR3 in amino acids: CASGLGNLVDTQYF.

This chain links TRBV27 with TRBJ1-1. Germline assignment: CDR1 MNHEY and CDR2 SMNVEV (reference sequence). The CDR3 sequence is 15 residues long. CDR3 in amino acids: CASSLSIGLNTEAFF.

The CDR3 reads CATSGQNYNEQFF. The chain recombines TRBV24-1 with TRBJ2-1. CDR1 is KGHDR, CDR2 SFDVKD, per germline. The CDR3 is 13 amino acids.

The genes are TRBV20-1 and TRBJ2-7; TCRdb's assignment of TRBD2 cannot be checked, as there is no DNA. Per germline, CDR1 DFQATT and CDR2 SNEGSKA (reference sequence). This CDR3 has 14 residues. This CDR3 is CSALRLAGVGEQYF.

This chain links TRBV12-3 or TRBV12-4 with TRBJ2-5. CDR3 length equals 14 residues. This CDR3 reads CASSLSPVGETQYF.

CDR3 loop: CASSLSKLSFYEQYF. This chain links TRBV28 with TRBJ2-7. This CDR3 comprises 15 residues. CDR1 is MDHEN and CDR2 is SYDVKM in the germline V gene.

The chain links TRBV13 to TRBJ2-7; TCRdb designates TRBD1, a call that cannot be tested without DNA. CDR1 is PRHDT, CDR2 FYEKMQ, per germline (reference sequence). The CDR3 has 13 amino acids. The CDR3 sequence: CASSSTGGYEQYF.

This rearrangement joins TRBV6-5 to TRBJ2-2; TCRdb lists TRBD1, though no DNA is available to test this call. Germline CDR1 reads MNHEY; CDR2 reads SVGAGI. The CDR3 is 15 residues long. CDR3 residues: CASSPGTGWVGELFF.

The chain recombines TRBV7-6 with TRBJ2-1; TCRdb indicates TRBD1, and absent DNA this call remains unverified. The CDR3 covers 19 residues. Germline-derived CDR1 and CDR2 are SGHVS and FNYEAQ. The CDR3 is CASSLGGDRYRPDYNEQFF.

The chain recombines TRBV28 with TRBJ1-5. CDR1 and CDR2 from the germline V gene are MDHEN and SYDVKM. CDR3 length: 14 residues. This CDR3 is CASKVQHSNQPQHF.

CDR3 residues: CSGCYGATDTQYF. The chain recombines TRBV29-1 with TRBJ2-3; TCRdb reports TRBD1, a call that lacks DNA to check it against. CDR3 size: 13 residues. Germline V gene data show CDR1 as SQVTM and CDR2 as ANQGSEA.

The gene calls are TRBV28 and TRBJ2-2; TCRdb's assignment of TRBD1 cannot be checked, as there is no DNA. CDR1 MDHEN and CDR2 SYDVKM come from the germline V gene. The CDR3 is 16 residues long. CDR3 protein: CASSLLEPGDTGELFF.

The V gene is TRBV28, the J gene TRBJ2-1; TCRdb's D gene call, TRBD2, goes unchecked for lack of DNA. The CDR3 runs to 13 residues. In germline, CDR1 is MDHEN, CDR2 SYDVKM. CDR3: CAKSDMPPDEQFF.

The chain joins TRBV4-1 to TRBJ2-7; TCRdb proposes TRBD2, but this gene call is untestable without DNA. The CDR3 has 15 amino acids. The germline V gene encodes CDR1 MGHRA and CDR2 YSYEKL. CDR3 sequence: CASSQVAGGGYEQYF.

V and J are TRBV28 and TRBJ2-7; the TCRdb D gene call, TRBD1, has no DNA to confirm it. CDR3 length: 14 amino acids. Germline CDR1 and CDR2: MDHEN and SYDVKM. CDR3 sequence reads: CASSSGTGYYEQYF.

V and J are TRBV29-1 and TRBJ2-7. Looked up from germline, CDR1 is SQVTM and CDR2 is ANQGSEA. The CDR3 covers 13 residues. CDR3 sequence: CSVTAGSSYEQYF.

The rearrangement uses TRBV20-1 and TRBJ2-2; the D call from TCRdb, TRBD1, cannot be confirmed without DNA. The length of the CDR3 is 16 residues. Germline CDR1 reads DFQATT; CDR2 reads SNEGSKA (reference sequence). The CDR3 protein is CSARVTGQVNTGELFF.

V and J are TRBV20-1 and TRBJ2-7; the TCRdb D gene call, TRBD1, has no DNA to confirm it. CDR3 length: 13 residues. Per the germline V gene, CDR1 is DFQATT and CDR2 is SNEGSKA (reference sequence). CDR3 in amino acids: CSAREGGSYEQYF.

The V and J genes are TRBV29-1 and TRBJ2-1; TCRdb calls TRBD2, which cannot be checked without DNA. This CDR3 has 15 amino acids. CDR1 is SQVTM, CDR2 ANQGSEA, per germline. CDR3 region: CSVALAGGTYNEQFF.

The V gene is TRBV29-1, the J gene TRBJ1-1; lacking DNA, the TRBD1 call made by TCRdb goes unchecked. CDR1 and CDR2 (germline): SQVTM, ANQGSEA. The CDR3 covers 11 residues. CDR3 protein: CSVVAGTEAFF.